These 24 T cell receptor beta chains came from one sample sequenced in a study of blood T cell repertoires in COVID-19. Produced via immunoSEQ multiplex PCR; TCRdb's table is partial and in-frame only. The profile shows some 150,000 clones, 75% to 85% of them singletons. Sequencing was performed on peripheral blood. The receptors come from an elderly woman with acute or convalescent COVID-19.

The genes are TRBV11-3 and TRBJ1-1, with D maybe TRBD1 (6 bases). V lost 5 bases to trimming and J lost 1 base, with 14 bases between them. Germline V gives CDR1 SGHNT, CDR2 YENEEA. The CDR3 has 15 amino acids. The DNA for the CDR3 is TGTGCCAGCAGCCCCGGGGGGGCCGAGAACACTGAAGCTTTCTTT. Translated: CASSPGGAENTEAFF.

This clone was recorded a few times. The V call is TRBV5-1, the J call TRBJ2-1, with TRBD2 matching 10 bases. CDR3 length equals 15 residues. CDR1 SGHRS and CDR2 YFSETQ come from the germline V gene. V lost 0 bases to trimming and J lost 6 bases; unmatched junction nucleotides: 3. Here the CDR3 reads CASSLEVAGGNEQFF. CDR3 DNA sequence: TGCGCCAGCAGCTTGGAGGTAGCGGGGGGCAATGAGCAGTTCTTC.

The gene calls are TRBV27 and TRBJ1-3; weak D call: TRBD1 (5 bases). CDR1 is MNHEY and CDR2 is SMNVEV in the germline V gene (reference sequence). The V end was cut by 0 bases, the J end by 4 bases, with 10 bases between. This CDR3 region has 15 residues. CDR3 sequence reads: CASSLSPGLGNTIYF. As DNA, the CDR3 is TGTGCCAGCAGTTTATCGCCAGGGCTGGGAAACACCATATATTTT.

The V call is TRBV28, the J call TRBJ2-7; 10 positions match TRBD1. Germline lookup yields CDR1 MDHEN and CDR2 SYDVKM. The CDR3 is 16 residues long. Germline trimming cut 0 bases from V and 4 bases from J; bases unmatched to any gene: 6. CDR3 amino acids: CASSLWAGDRGYEQYF. Written as DNA, the CDR3 is TGTGCCAGCAGTTTATGGGCGGGGGACAGGGGTTACGAGCAGTACTTC.

This sequence joins TRBV19 and TRBJ2-2; D not resolved. Germline values: CDR1 LNHDA, CDR2 SQIVND (reference sequence). CDR3 size: 12 residues. V was shortened by 6 bases and J by 5 bases, with 7 bases between the two germline ends. The CDR3 here is CASRSWTGELFF. For the CDR3, the DNA is TGTGCCAGTAGAAGCTGGACCGGGGAGCTGTTTTTT.

This clone was picked up a small number of times. The V gene is TRBV2, the J gene TRBJ2-7; D is possibly TRBD2 (5 bases). The V gene lost 4 bases and the J gene lost 6 bases, with 13 bases spanning the gap. This CDR3 comprises 13 residues. CDR1 and CDR2 (germline): SNHLY, FYNNEI. In DNA form, the CDR3 reads TGTGCCAGCAGTGTATGGGCGGGCCTCGAGCAGTACTTC. Protein sequence: CASSVWAGLEQYF.

The chain links TRBV10-1 to TRBJ1-1, with TRBD1 matching 11 bases. Per germline, CDR1 WNHNN and CDR2 SYGVQD (reference sequence). V gave up 0 bases and J gave up 10 bases; unmatched junction bases: 4. The CDR3 consists of 14 residues. CDR3 loop: CASSESRDRGGAFF. CDR3 bases: TGCGCCAGCAGTGAGTCCCGGGACAGGGGGGGAGCTTTCTTT.

The chain recombines TRBV27 with TRBJ2-3; TRBD2 might be the D (5 bases). V gave up 0 bases and J gave up 4 bases, with 20 bases separating them. Germline CDR1 MNHEY, CDR2 SMNVEV (reference sequence). The CDR3 runs to 18 residues. The CDR3 region has the DNA TGTGCCAGCAGTTTATCGAATCCAGCCGGACTGTGGGCAGATACGCAGTATTTT. This sequence encodes CASSLSNPAGLWADTQYF.

V and J are TRBV28 and TRBJ2-5; D unresolved. V was pared by 2 bases and J by 2 bases, with 12 bases between. CDR3 length: 15 amino acids. The V gene's germline CDR1 is MDHEN and CDR2 SYDVKM. CDR3 in amino acids: CASSLAGRRQETQYF. In nucleotides, the CDR3 is TGTGCCAGCAGTTTAGCAGGCCGAAGACAAGAGACCCAGTACTTC.

This clone was observed once. The chain combines TRBV7-9 with TRBJ2-3; 7 bases agree with TRBD2. CDR3 length equals 15 residues. The germline CDR1 and CDR2 sequences are SEHNR and FQNEAQ (reference sequence). V gave up 5 bases and J gave up 3 bases; unmatched junction bases: 8. This CDR3 reads CASSLGAGETDTQYF. The CDR3 DNA is TGTGCCAGCAGCCTCGGGGCGGGAGAGACAGATACGCAGTATTTT. The full variable domain, in which reference TRBV7-9 and TRBJ2-3 provide the parts outside the CDR3, is DTGVSQNPRHKITKRGQNVTFRCDPISEHNRLYWYRQTLGQGPEFLTYFQNEAQLEKSRLLSDRFSAERPKGSFSTLEIQRTEQGDSAMYLCASSLGAGETDTQYFGPGTRLTVL.

The chain links TRBV7-9 to TRBJ1-6; D remains unclear. Germline V CDR1 and CDR2: SEHNR, FQNEAQ (reference sequence). The CDR3 contains 12 residues. The V and J ends lost 5 bases and 11 bases respectively, with 10 bases between them. For the CDR3, the DNA is TGTGCCAGCAGCCTCCTCGGGGCACCCCTCCACTTT. Protein sequence: CASSLLGAPLHF.

This clone was counted once. This chain uses TRBV7-9 with TRBJ2-1, with 10 bases aligning to TRBD2. The V and J ends lost 4 bases and 7 bases, in that order; junction bases with no gene match: 10. The CDR3 is made up of 16 amino acids. CDR1 is SEHNR, CDR2 FQNEAQ, per germline (reference sequence). The CDR3 DNA sequence: TGTGCCAGCAGCTCGACAGACCAACTAGCGGGAAATGAGCAGTTCTTC. Translated, it gives CASSSTDQLAGNEQFF.

This clone appeared a single time. The chain links TRBV28 to TRBJ2-7; 7 nucleotides align to TRBD1. Germline values: CDR1 MDHEN, CDR2 SYDVKM. The CDR3 is made up of 12 amino acids. V trimming: 6 bases; J trimming: 3 bases; junction bases outside the gene matches: 2. CDR3 region: CASRQGIYEQYF. The DNA of the CDR3 is TGTGCCAGCAGACAGGGGATCTACGAGCAGTACTTC.

This chain joins TRBV5-5 and TRBJ2-6; 7 bases agree with TRBD2. CDR1 SGHKS and CDR2 YYEKEE come from the germline V gene (reference sequence). J gave up 5 bases and V 6 bases, and 14 bases lay outside the gene matches. CDR3 size: 17 residues. The CDR3: CASTEGGAPSWANVLTF. The CDR3 DNA sequence: TGTGCCAGCACCGAGGGAGGGGCCCCGTCCTGGGCCAACGTCCTGACTTTC.

The rearrangement links TRBV6-1 to TRBJ2-7; D is unresolved. This CDR3 has 15 amino acids. The germline V gene has CDR1 MNHNS and CDR2 SASEGT. Trimming removed 1 base from V and 0 bases from J, with 10 bases in between. CDR3 in DNA: TGTGCCAGCAGTGAAGGGGCAGTTGCCTCCTACGAGCAGTACTTC. This translates into CASSEGAVASYEQYF.

V usage is TRBV2 and J usage is TRBJ1-1; D is unresolved. The germline gives CDR1 SNHLY, CDR2 FYNNEI. The CDR3 is 13 residues long. With 5 bases removed from V and 1 base from J, the gap between germline ends came to 8 bases. The CDR3 region is CASSPQPNTEAFF. The CDR3 DNA reads TGTGCCAGCAGTCCACAGCCGAACACTGAAGCTTTCTTT.

J is TRBJ1-5 and V is TRBV29-1, with TRBD1 identical over 7 bases. CDR3 length equals 13 residues. CDR1 is SQVTM and CDR2 is ANQGSEA in the germline V gene. V lost 7 bases to trimming and J lost 2 bases; unmatched junction nucleotides: 5. CDR3 region: CSARTGGNQPQHF. DNA of the CDR3: TGCAGCGCGAGAACAGGGGGCAATCAGCCCCAGCATTTT.

This clone was observed a single time. The V gene is TRBV10-3, the J gene TRBJ2-2; D is perhaps TRBD1 (5 bases). CDR3 size: 14 residues. The germline CDR1 and CDR2 sequences are ENHRY and SYGVKD. V dropped 4 bases and J dropped 2 bases, with 8 bases sitting between them. The CDR3 protein is CAISVTGNTGELFF. The CDR3 nucleotides read TGTGCCATCAGTGTCACAGGAAACACCGGGGAGCTGTTTTTT.

Remarks on this clone: The junction differs from germline at one of its ends, possibly a read error. This chain joins TRBV6-1 and TRBJ2-6; maybe TRBD1 (5 bases). This CDR3 region has 17 residues. Germline V gene data show CDR1 as MNHNS and CDR2 as SASEGT. CDR3 DNA sequence: TGTGCCAGCAGTGCCCCGTTCAGGGCCTCTGGAGCCAACGTCCTGACTTTC. The encoded protein is CASSAPFRASGANVLTF.

The V call is TRBV7-2, the J call TRBJ2-1, with D unclear. CDR3 size: 15 residues. Germline loops: CDR1 SGHTA, CDR2 FQGNSA. V was trimmed by 1 base and J by 9 bases, leaving 16 bases between them. Here the CDR3 DNA reads TGTGCCAGCAGCTTAGTGTGGTTAAGAAGAGCTGAGCAGTTCTTC. Amino acids: CASSLVWLRRAEQFF.

The rearrangement links TRBV7-3 to TRBJ2-5, with 7 nucleotides matching TRBD2. CDR1 SGHTA and CDR2 FQGTGA come from the germline V gene. After removal of 1 base from V and 2 bases from J, the junction contained 4 bases not matched to a gene. This CDR3 comprises 15 residues. The CDR3 reads CASSLSTGGQETQYF. CDR3 in DNA: TGTGCCAGCAGCTTAAGTACGGGGGGACAAGAGACCCAGTACTTC.

Notes on this clone: Germline is not matched at one junction end, which may reflect a read error. J is TRBJ2-7 and V is TRBV10-3; 7 nucleotides match TRBD1. The CDR3 is 13 amino acids. Germline CDR1 ENHRY, CDR2 SYGVKD. CDR3 loop: CAISLTGNYERYF. CDR3 DNA sequence: TGTGCCATCAGTTTGACAGGGAACTACGAGCGGTACTTC.

CDR3 protein: CASSLATSGVTDTQYF. CDR3 bases: TGTGCCAGCAGCTTAGCTACTAGCGGGGTAACAGATACGCAGTATTTT. The V call is TRBV7-2, the J call TRBJ2-3; 10 bases match TRBD2. Trimming took 0 bases from V and 3 from J; bases not matched to a gene: 3. The CDR3 totals 16 residues. CDR1 is SGHTA, CDR2 FQGNSA, per germline.

This clone was counted a single time. The chain uses TRBV10-3 and TRBJ2-2, with 12 bases that match TRBD1. The V segment lost 10 bases and the J segment 7 bases; nucleotides outside the gene matches: 10. The CDR3 covers 15 residues. CDR1 is ENHRY and CDR2 is SYGVKD in the germline V gene. The CDR3 loop reads CATRTGTGGSGELFF. CDR3 DNA: TGTGCCACCCGAACCGGGACAGGGGGCAGCGGGGAGCTGTTTTTT.